Presented here are 3 T cell receptor beta chains from one specimen sequenced in a study of blood T cell repertoires in COVID-19. Sequencing was performed with immunoSEQ multiplex PCR; in TCRdb, only in-frame clones are kept and a portion is missing. The data show a few hundred thousand clones, around 90% seen once. Sequencing was carried out using PBMCs or T cells enriched from blood (not recorded which). The receptor source for this set is a man in his thirties or forties who had recovered from COVID-19.

V and J are TRBV5-1 and TRBJ1-2, with 8 bases fitting TRBD1. Germline CDR1 is SGHRS and CDR2 is YFSETQ. CDR3 length equals 13 residues. V lost 5 bases to trimming and J lost 4 bases; unmatched junction nucleotides: 4. The DNA of the CDR3 is TGCGCCAGCAGGCTACAGGGGGGCTATGGCTACACCTTC. This gives the protein CASRLQGGYGYTF.

This clone was seen just once. The CDR3 here is CASSPGTGGANTEAFF. The CDR3 nucleotides read TGTGCCAGTAGTCCCGGGACAGGGGGCGCGAACACTGAAGCTTTCTTT. The rearrangement uses TRBV19 and TRBJ1-1, with 12 bases identical to TRBD1. Germline assignment: CDR1 LNHDA and CDR2 SQIVND (reference sequence). The CDR3 contains 16 residues. J was trimmed by 1 base and V by 5 bases; bases with no gene match: 5.

This clone appeared a single time. This rearrangement joins TRBV7-8 to TRBJ2-7; tentatively, D is TRBD1 (5 bases). The germline gives CDR1 SGHVS, CDR2 FQNEAQ. The CDR3 is made up of 14 amino acids. Deletions cut 1 base from V and 3 bases from J, with 10 bases between. CDR3 sequence reads: CASSLVGARYEQYF. The CDR3 DNA reads as TGTGCCAGCAGCTTAGTAGGGGCCCGCTACGAGCAGTACTTC.